Each of the 9 T cell receptor beta chains below was sequenced from the same sample in a study of T cells after yellow fever vaccination. TCRdb ran MiXCR on the 5' RACE reads and lists one entry per CDR3 protein. The sample lists some 170,000 distinct CDR3 sequences, 9.3% occurring once. This specimen consisted of CD8+ T cells sorted from PBMCs, obtained 45 days after the yellow fever booster vaccination. These receptors all stem from a young man who received the YFV17D yellow fever vaccine.

The chain couples TRBV7-9 to TRBJ1-2; D ambiguous. Germline CDR1 and CDR2: SEHNR and FQNEAQ (reference sequence). The CDR3 totals 14 residues. V was cut by 1 base and J by 4 bases, with 10 bases left in between. DNA of the CDR3: TGTGCCAGCAGCTTAGGTGGAAGTCTCTATGGCTACACCTTC. Translated: CASSLGGSLYGYTF.

This clonotype was seen a few times. CDR3 in DNA: TGTGCCAGCAGTTACTCCCGGACAGGGTACAATGAGCAGTTCTTC. It translates to CASSYSRTGYNEQFF. The chain uses TRBV6-5 and TRBJ2-1, with 8 positions matching TRBD1. CDR3 length: 15 residues. Germline CDR1 is MNHEY and CDR2 is SVGAGI. V gave up 0 bases and J gave up 4 bases; unmatched junction bases: 2.

CDR3 sequence (DNA): TGTGCCAGCAGCTCCATGGGACAGAGACGCACAGATACGCAGTATTTT. Protein product: CASSSMGQRRTDTQYF. The genes are TRBV7-9 and TRBJ2-3, with 7 nucleotides matching TRBD1. Germline V lookup: CDR1 SEHNR, CDR2 FQNEAQ (reference sequence). The CDR3 contains 16 residues. V was clipped by 4 bases and J by 1 base; unmatched bases: 8.

This clonotype was seen more than once but under ten times. This chain connects TRBV10-2 to TRBJ2-7; 8 bases agree with TRBD1. Losses at the gene ends were 6 bases for V and 5 bases for J; bases not matched to a gene: 6. The germline CDR1 and CDR2 sequences are WSHSY and SAAADI. This CDR3 has 13 residues. This CDR3 is CASRTGAYDEQYF. DNA of the CDR3: TGCGCCAGCAGGACAGGGGCTTATGACGAGCAGTACTTC.

This clonotype turned up a few times. The chain joins TRBV12-3 or TRBV12-4 to TRBJ1-5; D might be TRBD1 (5 bases). Trimming left V 2 bases short and J 6 bases short, with 14 bases between. The CDR3 totals 15 residues. The CDR3 is CASSLRVREPQPQHF. In nucleotides, the CDR3 is TGTGCCAGCAGTTTAAGGGTCAGGGAGCCTCAGCCCCAGCATTTT.

A few counts support this clonotype. The V call is TRBV7-9, the J call TRBJ2-2; 9 bases are a match to TRBD1. Germline lookup yields CDR1 SEHNR and CDR2 FQNEAQ (reference sequence). The CDR3 is 17 amino acids. Unmatched junction bases numbered 13, after V lost 5 bases and J lost 6 bases. CDR3 sequence (DNA): TGTGCCAGCAGCGGCGGGACAGGGAAGGGCTACGCCGGGGAGCTGTTTTTT. Translated, it gives CASSGGTGKGYAGELFF.

This clonotype was detected only a few times. V gene TRBV30 combines with J gene TRBJ2-1; the match to TRBD2 covers 10 bases. The J segment lost 13 bases and the V segment lost 0 bases, leaving 6 bases of the junction unmatched. The CDR3 sequence is 13 residues long. Germline values: CDR1 GTSNPN, CDR2 SVGIG (reference sequence). The CDR3 sequence: CAWSVTSGDIQFF. The CDR3 bases are TGTGCCTGGAGTGTAACTAGCGGGGACATCCAGTTCTTC.

The V call is TRBV12-3 or TRBV12-4, the J call TRBJ2-7; the match to TRBD1 covers 10 bases. Unmatched junction bases numbered 4, after V lost 6 bases and J lost 5 bases. CDR3 length: 13 amino acids. The CDR3 reads CASRDGTGDEQYF. Here the CDR3 DNA reads TGTGCCAGCAGGGATGGGACAGGGGACGAGCAGTACTTC.

This clonotype was detected only a few times. The J gene is TRBJ2-3, the V gene TRBV15, with D unresolved. Trimming removed 1 base from V and 0 bases from J, with 5 bases in between. The length of the CDR3 is 14 residues. Per the germline V gene, CDR1 is LNHNV and CDR2 is YYDKDF (reference sequence). The CDR3 is CATSRVTSTDTQYF. DNA of the CDR3: TGTGCCACCAGCAGAGTAACTAGCACAGATACGCAGTATTTT.